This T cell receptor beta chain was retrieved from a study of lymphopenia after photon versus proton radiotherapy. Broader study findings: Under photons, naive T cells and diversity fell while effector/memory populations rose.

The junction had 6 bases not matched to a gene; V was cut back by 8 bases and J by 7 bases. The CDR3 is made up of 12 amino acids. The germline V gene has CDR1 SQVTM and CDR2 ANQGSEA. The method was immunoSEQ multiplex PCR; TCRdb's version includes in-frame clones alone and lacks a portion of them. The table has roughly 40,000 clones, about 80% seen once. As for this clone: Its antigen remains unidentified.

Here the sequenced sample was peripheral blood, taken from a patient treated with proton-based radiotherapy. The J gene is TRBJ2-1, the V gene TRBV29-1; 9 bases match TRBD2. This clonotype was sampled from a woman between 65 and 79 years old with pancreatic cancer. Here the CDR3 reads CSLRGLANEQFF. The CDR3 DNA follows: TGCAGCTTAAGAGGACTAGCGAATGAGCAGTTCTTC.